The 28 T cell receptor beta chains below were found in one sample sequenced in a study of cytomegalovirus exposure and HLA in healthy donors. The PCR contained 60 Vbeta and 13 Jbeta primers. Method: immunoSEQ multiplex PCR; TCRdb's copy keeps in-frame clones and lacks some. Among around 200,000 clones listed, under 80% were seen once. Sequenced: PBMCs. Every receptor here comes from a man aged 35-49 years in good health and CMV-seronegative.

The V gene is TRBV10-2, the J gene TRBJ2-2; TRBD2 aligns across 12 bases. Germline V gene data show CDR1 as WSHSY and CDR2 as SAAADI. V shed 8 bases, J shed 7 bases, and the junction held 8 bases outside the gene matches. The CDR3 totals 15 residues. The CDR3 sequence: CASRASGRADGELFF. CDR3 DNA: TGCGCCAGCCGGGCTAGCGGGAGGGCGGACGGGGAGCTGTTTTTT.

The chain links TRBV5-6 to TRBJ2-1; a possible D gene is TRBD2 (6 bases). Germline lookup yields CDR1 SGHDT and CDR2 YYEEEE. The ends were cut back, 4 bases at V and 7 bases at J, with 12 bases in the middle. CDR3 length: 13 amino acids. DNA of the CDR3: TGTGCCAGCAGCCGGGGACTGACAAATGAGCAGTTCTTC. Protein product: CASSRGLTNEQFF.

The J gene is TRBJ2-5, the V gene TRBV15; D possibly corresponds to TRBD2 (6 bases). CDR1 and CDR2 from the germline V gene are LNHNV and YYDKDF (reference sequence). The CDR3 consists of 13 residues. Trimming removed 6 bases from V and 4 bases from J, with 12 bases in between. CDR3 region: CATRFGSGETQYF. The CDR3 DNA reads TGTGCCACCAGGTTCGGGAGCGGAGAGACCCAGTACTTC.

CDR3 in DNA: TGTGCCAGTAGTACCCCTCCCGGACAGGGGCGGTCATTCGCAGATACGCAGTATTTT. It codes for CASSTPPGQGRSFADTQYF. The V call is TRBV19, the J call TRBJ2-3; 9 bases line up with TRBD1. Trimming removed 4 bases from V and 4 bases from J; junction bases left unmatched: 18. From germline, CDR1 is LNHDA and CDR2 SQIVND (reference sequence). This CDR3 region has 19 residues.

V is TRBV28 and J is TRBJ1-5; TRBD1 might be the D (5 bases). Germline V gene lookup returns CDR1 MDHEN and CDR2 SYDVKM. The V end was cut by 5 bases, the J end by 0 bases, with 14 bases between. This CDR3 comprises 16 residues. Written as DNA, the CDR3 is TGTGCCAGCAGTGCAGGAGGGGCTTATAGCAATCAGCCCCAGCATTTT. Residues: CASSAGGAYSNQPQHF.

CDR3 in DNA: TGTGCCAGCAGCCCCCTGACTAGCGGGGTAGATACGCAGTATTTT. It yields the protein CASSPLTSGVDTQYF. The rearrangement links TRBV7-6 to TRBJ2-3, with TRBD2 identical over 11 bases. V gave up 5 bases and J gave up 5 bases; unmatched junction bases: 6. The CDR3 runs to 15 residues. CDR1 SGHVS and CDR2 FNYEAQ come from the germline V gene.

The chain couples TRBV6-5 to TRBJ2-1; 11 bases map to TRBD2. The length of the CDR3 is 12 residues. V dropped 6 bases and J dropped 15; count of bases not matched to a gene: 7. Germline-derived CDR1 and CDR2 are MNHEY and SVGAGI. The CDR3 DNA reads as TGTGCCAGCAGCCTAGCGGGAGGAAGGAGGTTCTTC. Translation gives CASSLAGGRRFF.

This clone was counted a few times. The chain joins TRBV18 to TRBJ2-7; tentative D call: TRBD2 (6 bases). The CDR3 is 13 amino acids. Germline values: CDR1 KGHSH, CDR2 LQKENI. Trimming removed 2 bases from V and 2 bases from J, with 7 bases in between. This chain's CDR3 is CASSPGGTYEQYF. CDR3 nucleotide sequence: TGTGCCAGCTCACCAGGGGGGACCTACGAGCAGTACTTC.

This clone was observed a few times. Compared with germline, one end of the junction differs, possibly owing to a read error. This chain links TRBV7-9 with TRBJ2-7; 8 bases are a match to TRBD1. CDR3 size: 15 residues. Germline loops: CDR1 SEHNR, CDR2 FQNEAQ (reference sequence). The CDR3 sequence is CSSSLETGDVLEQYF. In DNA form, the CDR3 reads TGTTCCAGCAGCTTAGAGACAGGGGATGTTTTGGAGCAGTACTTC.

CDR3 in DNA: TGTGCCAGCAAAACAGGGTTTCAGCCCCAGCATTTT. As protein: CASKTGFQPQHF. The rearrangement uses TRBV27 and TRBJ1-5; tentatively, D is TRBD1 (6 bases). V was pared by 7 bases and J by 6 bases, with 10 bases between. The CDR3 covers 12 residues. CDR1 and CDR2 (germline): MNHEY, SMNVEV (reference sequence).

V is TRBV6-1 and J is TRBJ2-5; 10 bases are a match to TRBD1. The CDR3 consists of 14 residues. In germline, CDR1 is MNHNS, CDR2 SASEGT. Trimming cost V 6 bases and J 4 bases; bases outside gene matches: 5. The chain's CDR3 is CASRTGGPLETQYF. As DNA, the CDR3 is TGTGCCAGCAGGACAGGGGGCCCACTAGAGACCCAGTACTTC.

This clone is a singleton in its sample. CDR3 protein: CSARSTYEQYF. The CDR3 coding sequence is TGCAGTGCTAGATCAACTTACGAGCAGTACTTC. This sequence joins TRBV20-1 and TRBJ2-7, with D unresolved. V dropped 2 bases and J dropped 4 bases, with 6 bases sitting between them. This CDR3 is 11 amino acids long. In germline, CDR1 is DFQATT, CDR2 SNEGSKA (reference sequence).

In this sample, this clone turned up a few times. The genes are TRBV7-3 and TRBJ2-7; TRBD2 agrees at 9 bases. The J segment lost 6 bases and the V segment lost 1 base, leaving 10 bases of the junction unmatched. The CDR3 covers 16 residues. Germline CDR1 is SGHTA and CDR2 is FQGTGA. CDR3 loop: CASSLNTGLAGGEQYF. CDR3 in DNA: TGTGCCAGCAGCTTAAATACGGGACTAGCTGGGGGCGAGCAGTACTTC.

There are a few counts of this clone. The germline gene is not matched at one end of the junction; a read error may be the cause. The V gene is TRBV19, the J gene TRBJ2-3; D is unresolved. The CDR3 runs to 12 residues. CDR1 is LNHDA, CDR2 SQIVND, per germline (reference sequence). This CDR3 reads CASSDSIDTQYF. CDR3 DNA sequence: TGTGCCAGTAGTGATAGCATAGATACGCAGTATTTT.

This chain links TRBV6-1 with TRBJ2-3; maybe TRBD2 (5 bases). The ends were cut back, 8 bases at V and 3 bases at J, with 12 bases in the middle. Germline V gene lookup returns CDR1 MNHNS and CDR2 SASEGT. The CDR3 length is 13 residues. The CDR3 DNA reads as TGTGCCAGCGGTTTACTAGTGACAGATACGCAGTATTTT. This gives the protein CASGLLVTDTQYF.

The chain couples TRBV7-2 to TRBJ1-5, with 7 bases matching TRBD1. J was trimmed by 3 bases and V by 6 bases; bases with no gene match: 5. Germline assignment: CDR1 SGHTA and CDR2 FQGNSA. The CDR3 spans 14 residues. CDR3 sequence: CASSGGQVNQPQHF. DNA of the CDR3: TGTGCCAGCAGTGGCGGACAGGTCAATCAGCCCCAGCATTTT.

With respect to this clone: The junction departs from the called germline gene at one end, perhaps through a read error. The chain recombines TRBV7-9 with TRBJ2-1; D is perhaps TRBD2 (5 bases). The CDR3 sequence is 13 residues long. The germline gives CDR1 SEHNR, CDR2 FQNEAQ (reference sequence). CDR3 loop: CSSSLASHGEQFF. The CDR3 DNA is TGTTCCAGCAGCTTAGCGTCGCACGGGGAGCAGTTCTTC.

V is TRBV15 and J is TRBJ2-5, with 7 bases identical to TRBD1. The better agreement between TRBJ2-7 and the DNA end casts doubt on the J call. The CDR3 totals 13 residues. Germline assignment: CDR1 LNHNV and CDR2 YYDKDF (reference sequence). This CDR3 reads CATGGDREGEQYF. CDR3 in DNA: TGTGCCACCGGGGGAGACAGGGAAGGCGAGCAGTACTTC.

The chain couples TRBV28 to TRBJ2-7; 7 positions agree with TRBD1. J gave up 2 bases and V 6 bases, and 4 bases lay outside the gene matches. CDR1 is MDHEN, CDR2 SYDVKM, per germline. The CDR3 consists of 13 residues. The CDR3 here is CASRPQGTYEQYF. The CDR3 DNA sequence: TGTGCCAGCAGACCACAGGGGACCTACGAGCAGTACTTC.

J is TRBJ2-1 and V is TRBV9, with 11 bases identical to TRBD2. The CDR3 runs to 15 residues. Trimming at V came to 4 bases and at J to 5 bases, leaving 5 bases not matched to a gene. The germline CDR1 and CDR2 sequences are SGDLS and YYNGEE. The chain's CDR3 is CASSNLAGGDNEQFF. The CDR3 coding sequence is TGTGCCAGCAGCAACCTAGCGGGAGGCGACAATGAGCAGTTCTTC.

The chain has TRBV6-6 and TRBJ2-5, with D possibly matching TRBD1 (5 bases). Germline assignment: CDR1 MNHNY and CDR2 SVGAGI (reference sequence). The germline V and J ends were trimmed by 2 bases and 2 bases, with 9 bases remaining between them. The CDR3 is 14 amino acids. The CDR3 loop reads CASSYGQRQETQYF. The CDR3 DNA is TGTGCCAGCAGTTACGGACAAAGGCAAGAGACCCAGTACTTC.

The gene calls are TRBV7-6 and TRBJ2-2, with TRBD1 matching 8 bases. This CDR3 has 16 amino acids. V shed 1 base, J shed 6 bases, and the junction held 7 bases outside the gene matches. CDR1 and CDR2 (germline): SGHVS, FNYEAQ. CDR3 sequence (DNA): TGTGCCAGCAGCTTAGTTCCACAGGGGGTTTCCGGGGAGCTGTTTTTT. It is translated as CASSLVPQGVSGELFF.

This clone was observed once. The chain joins TRBV9 to TRBJ2-3, with TRBD2 as a possible D gene (5 bases). Germline assignment: CDR1 SGDLS and CDR2 YYNGEE. The germline V and J ends were trimmed by 4 bases and 2 bases, with 11 bases remaining between them. This CDR3 has 14 amino acids. CDR3 loop: CASSSRTSTDTQYF. In DNA, the CDR3 is TGTGCCAGCAGCTCCAGGACTTCCACAGATACGCAGTATTTT.

CDR3 nucleotides: TGTGCCAGCAGCCCTCGGACAATCTGGAATGAGCAGTTCTTC. Its protein product is CASSPRTIWNEQFF. V gene TRBV11-1 combines with J gene TRBJ2-1, with a weak D call TRBD1 (5 bases). The CDR3 sequence is 14 residues long. V was pared by 5 bases and J by 7 bases, with 15 bases between. The germline V gene encodes CDR1 SGHAT and CDR2 FQDESV (reference sequence).

The J gene is TRBJ2-3, the V gene TRBV7-9, with D perhaps matching TRBD1 (6 bases). This CDR3 region has 14 residues. From germline, CDR1 is SEHNR and CDR2 FQNEAQ (reference sequence). Trimming cost V 5 bases and J 5 bases, with 14 bases left between them. The CDR3 protein is CASSPPRGGDTQYF. The DNA of the CDR3 is TGTGCCAGCAGCCCGCCCCGAGGGGGAGATACGCAGTATTTT.

The chain employs TRBV6-5 and TRBJ2-7; D possibly corresponds to TRBD1 (6 bases). Trimming stripped 7 bases from V and 0 bases from J, with 10 bases between. The CDR3 length is 13 residues. Germline loops: CDR1 MNHEY, CDR2 SVGAGI. The CDR3 loop reads CASIGQSSYEQYF. Written as DNA, the CDR3 is TGTGCCAGCATAGGACAGAGCTCCTACGAGCAGTACTTC.

To note about this clone: At one end, the junction sequence differs from germline, possibly due to a read error. This chain joins TRBV7-9 and TRBJ1-3; the match to TRBD1 covers 7 bases. In germline, CDR1 is SEHNR, CDR2 FQNEAQ (reference sequence). This CDR3 spans 16 amino acids. This chain's CDR3 is CSSSLRQGHGGNTIYF. The CDR3 region has the DNA TGTTCCAGCAGCTTGAGACAGGGTCACGGTGGAAACACCATATATTTT.

The CDR3 DNA sequence: TGTGCCAGCAGCTTAGGTCATCGCGCGGGGTTGAACACAGATACGCAGTATTTT. This codes for CASSLGHRAGLNTDTQYF. The chain joins TRBV7-8 to TRBJ2-3; D is possibly TRBD2 (6 bases). Looked up from germline, CDR1 is SGHVS and CDR2 is FQNEAQ. The CDR3 totals 18 residues. V lost 1 base and J lost 2, with 19 bases in between.